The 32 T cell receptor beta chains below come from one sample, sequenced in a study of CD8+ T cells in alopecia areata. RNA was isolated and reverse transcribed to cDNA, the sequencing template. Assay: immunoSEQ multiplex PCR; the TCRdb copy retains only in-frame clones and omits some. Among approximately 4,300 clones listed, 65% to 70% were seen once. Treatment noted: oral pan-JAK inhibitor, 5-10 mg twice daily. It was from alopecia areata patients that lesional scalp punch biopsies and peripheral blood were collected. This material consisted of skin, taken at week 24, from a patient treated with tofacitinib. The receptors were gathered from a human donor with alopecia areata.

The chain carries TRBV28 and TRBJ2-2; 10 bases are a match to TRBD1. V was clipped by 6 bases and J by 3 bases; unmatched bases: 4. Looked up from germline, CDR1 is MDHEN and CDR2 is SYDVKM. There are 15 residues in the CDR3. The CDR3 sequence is CASRSGTGDTGELFF. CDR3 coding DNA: TGTGCCAGCAGGTCCGGGACAGGGGACACCGGGGAGCTGTTTTTT. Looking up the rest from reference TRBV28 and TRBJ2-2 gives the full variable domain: DVKVTQSSRYLVKRTGEKVFLECVQDMDHENMFWYRQDPGLGLRLIYFSYDVKMKEKGDIPEGYSVSREKKERFSLILESASTNQTSMYLCASRSGTGDTGELFFGEGSRLTVL.

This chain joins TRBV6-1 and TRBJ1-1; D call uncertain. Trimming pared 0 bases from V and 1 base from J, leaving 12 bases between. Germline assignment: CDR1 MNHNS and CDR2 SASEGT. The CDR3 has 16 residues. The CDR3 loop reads CASSEARLGPNTEAFF. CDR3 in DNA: TGTGCCAGCAGTGAAGCGCGGCTGGGCCCGAACACTGAAGCTTTCTTT.

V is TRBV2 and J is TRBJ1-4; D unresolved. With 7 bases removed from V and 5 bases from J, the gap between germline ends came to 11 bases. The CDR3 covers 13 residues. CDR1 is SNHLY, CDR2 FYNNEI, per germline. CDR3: CASKRRSNEKLFF. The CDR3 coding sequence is TGTGCCAGCAAACGTCGGTCAAATGAAAAACTGTTTTTT.

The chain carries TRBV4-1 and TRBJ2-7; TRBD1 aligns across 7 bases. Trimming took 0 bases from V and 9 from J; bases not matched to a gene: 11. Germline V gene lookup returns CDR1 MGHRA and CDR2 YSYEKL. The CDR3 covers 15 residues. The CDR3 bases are TGCGCCAGCAGCCAAGATACAGGGGACCGGGGTGTGCAGTACTTC. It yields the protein CASSQDTGDRGVQYF.

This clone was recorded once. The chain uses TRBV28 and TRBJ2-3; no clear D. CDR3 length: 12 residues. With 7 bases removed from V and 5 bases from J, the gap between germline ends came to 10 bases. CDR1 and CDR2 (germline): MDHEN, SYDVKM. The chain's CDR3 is CASTLGKDTQYF. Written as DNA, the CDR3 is TGTGCCAGCACCCTAGGGAAAGATACGCAGTATTTT.

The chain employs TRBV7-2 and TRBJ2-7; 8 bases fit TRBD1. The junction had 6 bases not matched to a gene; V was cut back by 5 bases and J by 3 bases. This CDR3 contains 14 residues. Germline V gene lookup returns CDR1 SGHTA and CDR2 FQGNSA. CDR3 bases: TGTGCCAGCAGCACCGGACAGGGATTCTACGAGCAGTACTTC. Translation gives CASSTGQGFYEQYF.

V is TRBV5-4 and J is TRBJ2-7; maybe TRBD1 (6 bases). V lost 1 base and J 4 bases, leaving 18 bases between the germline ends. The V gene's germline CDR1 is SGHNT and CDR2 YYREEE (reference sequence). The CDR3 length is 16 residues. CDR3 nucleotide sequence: TGTGCCAGCAGCTTGATGGGGGCCTCTCGATCTTACGAGCAGTACTTC. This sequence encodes CASSLMGASRSYEQYF.

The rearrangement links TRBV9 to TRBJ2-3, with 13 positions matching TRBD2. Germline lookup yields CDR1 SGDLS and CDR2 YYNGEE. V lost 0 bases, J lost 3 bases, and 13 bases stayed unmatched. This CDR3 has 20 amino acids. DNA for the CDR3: TGTGCCAGCAGCGTAGTAGGTTCCGAACTAGCGGGGGGGCCTACAGATACGCAGTATTTT. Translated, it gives CASSVVGSELAGGPTDTQYF.

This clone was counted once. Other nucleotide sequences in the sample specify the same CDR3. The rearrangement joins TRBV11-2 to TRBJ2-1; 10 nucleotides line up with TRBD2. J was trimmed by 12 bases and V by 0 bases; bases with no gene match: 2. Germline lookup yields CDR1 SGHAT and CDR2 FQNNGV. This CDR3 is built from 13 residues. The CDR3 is CASSLEVAGGQFF. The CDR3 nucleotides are TGTGCCAGCAGCTTAGAAGTAGCGGGGGGGCAGTTCTTC.

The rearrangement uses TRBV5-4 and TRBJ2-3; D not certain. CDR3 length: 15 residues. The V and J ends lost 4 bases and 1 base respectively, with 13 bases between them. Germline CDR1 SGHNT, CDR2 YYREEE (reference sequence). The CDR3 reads CASSMGPTRTDTQYF. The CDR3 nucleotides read TGTGCCAGCAGCATGGGTCCGACGCGCACAGATACGCAGTATTTT. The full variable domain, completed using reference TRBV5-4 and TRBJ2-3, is ETGVTQSPTHLIKTRGQQVTLRCSSQSGHNTVSWYQQALGQGPQFIFQYYREEENGRGNFPPRFSGLQFPNYSSELNVNALELDDSALYLCASSMGPTRTDTQYFGPGTRLTVL.

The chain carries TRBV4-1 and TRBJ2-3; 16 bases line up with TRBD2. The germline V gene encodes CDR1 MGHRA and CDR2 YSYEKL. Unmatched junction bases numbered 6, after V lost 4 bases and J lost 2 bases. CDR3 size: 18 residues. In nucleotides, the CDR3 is TGCGCCAGCAGCCCTCCGGGACTAGCGGGGGGGCCCACAGATACGCAGTATTTT. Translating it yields CASSPPGLAGGPTDTQYF.

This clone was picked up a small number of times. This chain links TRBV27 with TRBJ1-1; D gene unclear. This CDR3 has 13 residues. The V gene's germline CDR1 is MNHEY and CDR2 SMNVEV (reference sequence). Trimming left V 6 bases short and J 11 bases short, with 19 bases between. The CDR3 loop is CASRVNRWAYAFF. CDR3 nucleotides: TGTGCCAGCAGGGTTAACCGGTGGGCGTATGCTTTCTTT.

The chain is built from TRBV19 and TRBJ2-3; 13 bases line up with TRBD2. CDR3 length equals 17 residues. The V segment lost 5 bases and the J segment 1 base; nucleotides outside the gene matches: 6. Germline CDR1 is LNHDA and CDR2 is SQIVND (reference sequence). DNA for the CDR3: TGTGCCAGTAGTGCTAGACTAGCGGGAGGACGCACAGATACGCAGTATTTT. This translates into CASSARLAGGRTDTQYF.

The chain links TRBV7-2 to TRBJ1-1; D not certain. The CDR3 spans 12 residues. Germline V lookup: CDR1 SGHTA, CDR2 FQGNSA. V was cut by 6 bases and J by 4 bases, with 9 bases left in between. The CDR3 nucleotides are TGTGCCAGCAGAGAGGTTCCCACTGAAGCTTTCTTT. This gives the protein CASREVPTEAFF.

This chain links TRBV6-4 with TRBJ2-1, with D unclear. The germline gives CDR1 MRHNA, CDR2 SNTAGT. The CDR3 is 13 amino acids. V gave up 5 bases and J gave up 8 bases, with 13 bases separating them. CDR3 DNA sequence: TGTGCCAGCAGTTCCGGCTTTACGGATGAGCAGTTCTTC. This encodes CASSSGFTDEQFF.

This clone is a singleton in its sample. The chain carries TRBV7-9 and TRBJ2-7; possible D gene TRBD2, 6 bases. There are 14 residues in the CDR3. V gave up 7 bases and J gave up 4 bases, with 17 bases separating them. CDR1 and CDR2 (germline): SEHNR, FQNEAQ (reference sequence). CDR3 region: CASTPGGLLYEQYF. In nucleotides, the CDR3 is TGTGCCAGCACCCCCGGGGGTCTACTTTACGAGCAGTACTTC.

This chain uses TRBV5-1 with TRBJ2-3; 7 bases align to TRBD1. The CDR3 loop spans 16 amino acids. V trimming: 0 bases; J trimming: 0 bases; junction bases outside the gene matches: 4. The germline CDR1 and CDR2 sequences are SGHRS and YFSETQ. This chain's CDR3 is CASSLATGASTDTQYF. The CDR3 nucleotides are TGCGCCAGCAGCTTGGCCACAGGGGCGAGCACAGATACGCAGTATTTT. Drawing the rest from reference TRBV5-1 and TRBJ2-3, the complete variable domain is KAGVTQTPRYLIKTRGQQVTLSCSPISGHRSVSWYQQTPGQGLQFLFEYFSETQRNKGNFPGRFSGRQFSNSRSEMNVSTLELGDSALYLCASSLATGASTDTQYFGPGTRLTVL.

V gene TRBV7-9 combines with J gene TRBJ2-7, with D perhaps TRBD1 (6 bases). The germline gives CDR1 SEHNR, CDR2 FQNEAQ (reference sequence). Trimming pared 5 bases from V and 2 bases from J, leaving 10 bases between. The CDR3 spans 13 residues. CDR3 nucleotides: TGTGCCAGCAGCCCCAGGGGACCCTACGAGCAGTACTTC. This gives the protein CASSPRGPYEQYF. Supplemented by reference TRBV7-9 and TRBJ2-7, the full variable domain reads DTGVSQNPRHKITKRGQNVTFRCDPISEHNRLYWYRQTLGQGPEFLTYFQNEAQLEKSRLLSDRFSAERPKGSFSTLEIQRTEQGDSAMYLCASSPRGPYEQYFGPGTRLTVT.

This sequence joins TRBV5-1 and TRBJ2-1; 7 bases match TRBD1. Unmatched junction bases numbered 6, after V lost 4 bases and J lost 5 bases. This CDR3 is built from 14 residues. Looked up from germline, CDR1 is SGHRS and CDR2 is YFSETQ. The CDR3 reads CASSRDTGDNEQFF. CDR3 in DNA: TGCGCCAGCAGCCGGGACACAGGGGACAATGAGCAGTTCTTC.

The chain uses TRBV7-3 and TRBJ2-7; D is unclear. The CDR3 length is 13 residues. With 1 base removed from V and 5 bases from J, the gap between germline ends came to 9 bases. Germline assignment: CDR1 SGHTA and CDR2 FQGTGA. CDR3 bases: TGTGCCAGCAGCTTAAGTGTAACCCACGAGCAGTACTTC. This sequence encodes CASSLSVTHEQYF.

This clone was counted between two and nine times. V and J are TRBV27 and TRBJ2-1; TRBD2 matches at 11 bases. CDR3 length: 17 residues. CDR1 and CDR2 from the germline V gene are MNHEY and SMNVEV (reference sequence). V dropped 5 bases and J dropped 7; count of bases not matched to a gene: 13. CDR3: CASSTLILAGVVNEQFF. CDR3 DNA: TGTGCCAGCAGTACCCTAATACTAGCGGGAGTCGTGAATGAGCAGTTCTTC.

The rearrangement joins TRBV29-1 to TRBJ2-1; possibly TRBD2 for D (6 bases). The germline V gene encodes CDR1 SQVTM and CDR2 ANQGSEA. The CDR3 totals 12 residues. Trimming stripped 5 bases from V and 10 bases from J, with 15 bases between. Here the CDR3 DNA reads TGCAGCGTTCGTAATCTCGGGGGAGAGCAGTTCTTC. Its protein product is CSVRNLGGEQFF.

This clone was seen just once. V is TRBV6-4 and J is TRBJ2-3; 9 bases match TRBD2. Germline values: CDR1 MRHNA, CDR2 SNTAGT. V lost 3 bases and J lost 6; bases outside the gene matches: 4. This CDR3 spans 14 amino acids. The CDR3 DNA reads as TGTGCCAGCAGTGATAGCGGGAGAGACGATACGCAGTATTTT. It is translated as CASSDSGRDDTQYF.

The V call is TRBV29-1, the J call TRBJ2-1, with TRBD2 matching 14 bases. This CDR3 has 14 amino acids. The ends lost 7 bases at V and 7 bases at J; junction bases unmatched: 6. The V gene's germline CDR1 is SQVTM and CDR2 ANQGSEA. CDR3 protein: CSAMTSGGDNEQFF. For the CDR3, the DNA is TGCAGCGCCATGACTAGCGGGGGGGATAATGAGCAGTTCTTC.

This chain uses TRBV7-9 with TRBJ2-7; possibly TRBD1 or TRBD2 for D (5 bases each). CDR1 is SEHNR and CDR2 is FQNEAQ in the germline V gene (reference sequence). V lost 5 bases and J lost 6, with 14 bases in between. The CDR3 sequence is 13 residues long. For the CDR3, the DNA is TGTGCCAGCAGCGATGTGGGGGTGGGCGAGCAGTACTTC. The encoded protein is CASSDVGVGEQYF.

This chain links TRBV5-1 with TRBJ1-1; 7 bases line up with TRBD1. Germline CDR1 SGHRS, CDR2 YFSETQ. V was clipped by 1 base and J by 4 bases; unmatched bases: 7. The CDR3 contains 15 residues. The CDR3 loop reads CASSLRQGSSTEAFF. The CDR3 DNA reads TGCGCCAGCAGCTTGAGACAGGGATCGAGCACTGAAGCTTTCTTT.

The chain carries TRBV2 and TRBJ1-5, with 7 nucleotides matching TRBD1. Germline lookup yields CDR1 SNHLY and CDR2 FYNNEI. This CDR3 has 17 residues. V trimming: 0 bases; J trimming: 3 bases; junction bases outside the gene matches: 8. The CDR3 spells CASSEAPGTVDNQPQHF. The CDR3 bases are TGTGCCAGCAGTGAAGCGCCCGGGACAGTTGACAATCAGCCCCAGCATTTT.

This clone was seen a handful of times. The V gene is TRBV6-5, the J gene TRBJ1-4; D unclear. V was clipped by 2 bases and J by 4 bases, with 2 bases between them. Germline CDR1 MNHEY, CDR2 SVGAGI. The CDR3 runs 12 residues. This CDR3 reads CASSYSNEKLFF. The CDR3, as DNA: TGTGCCAGCAGTTACAGTAATGAAAAACTGTTTTTT.

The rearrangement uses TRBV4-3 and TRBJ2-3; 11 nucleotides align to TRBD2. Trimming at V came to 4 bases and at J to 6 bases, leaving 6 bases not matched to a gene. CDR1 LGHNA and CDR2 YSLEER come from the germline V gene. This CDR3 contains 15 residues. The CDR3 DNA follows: TGCGCCAGCAGCCCTGGGACTAGCGGCTCCGATACGCAGTATTTT. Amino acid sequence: CASSPGTSGSDTQYF.

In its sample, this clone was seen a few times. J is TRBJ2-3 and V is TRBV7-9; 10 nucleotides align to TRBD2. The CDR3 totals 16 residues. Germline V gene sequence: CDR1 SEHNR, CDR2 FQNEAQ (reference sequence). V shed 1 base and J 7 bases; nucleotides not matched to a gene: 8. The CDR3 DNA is TGTGCCAGCAGCTTAGTTGCTAGCGGGAGTCTTAATACGCAGTATTTT. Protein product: CASSLVASGSLNTQYF. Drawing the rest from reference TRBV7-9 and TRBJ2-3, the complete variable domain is DTGVSQNPRHKITKRGQNVTFRCDPISEHNRLYWYRQTLGQGPEFLTYFQNEAQLEKSRLLSDRFSAERPKGSFSTLEIQRTEQGDSAMYLCASSLVASGSLNTQYFGPGTRLTVL.

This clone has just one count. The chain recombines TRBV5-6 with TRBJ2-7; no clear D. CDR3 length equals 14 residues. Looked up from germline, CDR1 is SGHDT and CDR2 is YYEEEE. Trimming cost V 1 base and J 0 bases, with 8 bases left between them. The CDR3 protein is CASSLSLGSYEQYF. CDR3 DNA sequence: TGTGCCAGCAGCTTGAGCCTCGGCTCCTACGAGCAGTACTTC.

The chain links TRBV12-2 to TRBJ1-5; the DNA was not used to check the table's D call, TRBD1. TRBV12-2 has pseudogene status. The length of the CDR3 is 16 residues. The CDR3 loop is CASRLGRWQGNQPQHF. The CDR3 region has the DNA TGTGCAAGTCGCCTCGGCCGGTGGCAGGGCAATCAGCCCCAGCATTTT.